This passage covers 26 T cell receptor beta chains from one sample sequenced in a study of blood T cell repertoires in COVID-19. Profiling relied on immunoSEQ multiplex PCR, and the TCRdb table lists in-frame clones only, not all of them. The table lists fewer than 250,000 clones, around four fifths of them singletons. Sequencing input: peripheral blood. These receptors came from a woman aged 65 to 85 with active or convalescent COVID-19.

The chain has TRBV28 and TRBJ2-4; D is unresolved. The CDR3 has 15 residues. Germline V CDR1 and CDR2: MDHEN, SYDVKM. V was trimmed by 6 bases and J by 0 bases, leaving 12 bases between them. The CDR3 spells CASRPPAVAKNIQYF. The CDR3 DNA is TGTGCCAGCAGACCCCCCGCGGTAGCCAAAAACATTCAGTACTTC.

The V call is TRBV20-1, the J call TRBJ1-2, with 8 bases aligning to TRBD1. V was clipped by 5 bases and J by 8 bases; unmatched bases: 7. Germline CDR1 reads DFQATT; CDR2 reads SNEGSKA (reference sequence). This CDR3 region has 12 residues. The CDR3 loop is CSARGQGGGYTF. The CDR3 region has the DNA TGCAGTGCTCGTGGACAGGGAGGAGGCTACACCTTC.

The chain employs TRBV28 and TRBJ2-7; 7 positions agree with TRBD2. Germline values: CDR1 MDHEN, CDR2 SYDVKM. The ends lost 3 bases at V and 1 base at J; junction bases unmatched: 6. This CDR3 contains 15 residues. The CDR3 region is CASSFGGVYSYEQYF. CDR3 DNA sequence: TGTGCCAGCAGTTTTGGGGGGGTTTATTCCTACGAGCAGTACTTC. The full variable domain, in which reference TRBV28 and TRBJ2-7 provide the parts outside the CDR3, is DVKVTQSSRYLVKRTGEKVFLECVQDMDHENMFWYRQDPGLGLRLIYFSYDVKMKEKGDIPEGYSVSREKKERFSLILESASTNQTSMYLCASSFGGVYSYEQYFGPGTRLTVT.

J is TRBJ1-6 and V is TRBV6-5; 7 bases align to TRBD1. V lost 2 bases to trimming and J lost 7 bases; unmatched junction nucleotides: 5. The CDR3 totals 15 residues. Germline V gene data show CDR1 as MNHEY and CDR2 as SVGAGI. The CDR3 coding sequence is TGTGCCAGCAGTTACACAGGGGTAGGGAATTCACCCCTCCACTTT. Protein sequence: CASSYTGVGNSPLHF.

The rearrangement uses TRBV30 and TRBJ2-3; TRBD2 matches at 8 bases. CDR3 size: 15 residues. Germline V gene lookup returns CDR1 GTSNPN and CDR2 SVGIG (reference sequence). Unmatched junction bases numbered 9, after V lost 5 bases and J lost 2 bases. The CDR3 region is CAWAPLRGATDTQYF. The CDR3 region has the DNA TGTGCCTGGGCACCGCTGCGGGGGGCCACAGATACGCAGTATTTT. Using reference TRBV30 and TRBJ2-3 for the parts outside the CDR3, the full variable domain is SQTIHQWPATLVQPVGSPLSLECTVEGTSNPNLYWYRQAAGRGLQLLFYSVGIGQISSEVPQNLSASRPQDRQFILSSKKLLLSDSGFYLCAWAPLRGATDTQYFGPGTRLTVL.

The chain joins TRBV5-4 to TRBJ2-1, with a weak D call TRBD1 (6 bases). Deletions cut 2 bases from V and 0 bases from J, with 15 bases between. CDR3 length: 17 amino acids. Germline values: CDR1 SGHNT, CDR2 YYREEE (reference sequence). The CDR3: CASSFPDSFSSYNEQFF. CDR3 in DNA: TGTGCCAGCAGCTTCCCGGACAGCTTCAGCTCCTACAATGAGCAGTTCTTC.

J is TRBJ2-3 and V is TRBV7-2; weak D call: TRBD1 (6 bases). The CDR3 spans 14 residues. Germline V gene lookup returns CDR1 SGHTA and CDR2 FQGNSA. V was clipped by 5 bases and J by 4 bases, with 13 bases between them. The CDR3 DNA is TGTGCCAGCAGCGGGGGCGCAGGTGCAGATACGCAGTATTTT. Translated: CASSGGAGADTQYF.

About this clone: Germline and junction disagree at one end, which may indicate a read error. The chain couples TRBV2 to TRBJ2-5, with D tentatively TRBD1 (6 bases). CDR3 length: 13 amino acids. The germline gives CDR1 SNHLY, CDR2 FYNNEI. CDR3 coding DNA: TGTGCCAGCCGTGAACTCCAGGGGGAGACCCAGTACTTC. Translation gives CASRELQGETQYF.

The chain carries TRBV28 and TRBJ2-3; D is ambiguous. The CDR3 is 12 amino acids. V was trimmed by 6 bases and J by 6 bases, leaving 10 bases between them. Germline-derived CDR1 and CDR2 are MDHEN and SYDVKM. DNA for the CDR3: TGTGCCAGCAGCCTAAAGGAGGATACGCAGTATTTT. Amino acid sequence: CASSLKEDTQYF.

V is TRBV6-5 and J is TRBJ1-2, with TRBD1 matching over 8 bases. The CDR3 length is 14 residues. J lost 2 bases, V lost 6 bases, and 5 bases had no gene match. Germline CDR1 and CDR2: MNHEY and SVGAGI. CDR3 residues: CASRDGTGNYGYTF. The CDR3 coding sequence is TGTGCCAGCAGGGATGGGACAGGCAACTATGGCTACACCTTC.

This CDR3 is CASSLNPGQGDHEQYF. For the CDR3, the DNA is TGTGCCAGCAGCTTAAATCCGGGACAGGGGGACCACGAGCAGTACTTC. The J gene is TRBJ2-7, the V gene TRBV7-8; 11 bases fit TRBD1. Germline CDR1 reads SGHVS; CDR2 reads FQNEAQ. CDR3 size: 16 residues. V lost 2 bases, J lost 5 bases, and 8 bases stayed unmatched.

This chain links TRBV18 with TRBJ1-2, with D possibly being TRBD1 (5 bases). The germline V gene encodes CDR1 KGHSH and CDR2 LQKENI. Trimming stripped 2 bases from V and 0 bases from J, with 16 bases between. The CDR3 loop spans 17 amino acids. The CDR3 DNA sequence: TGTGCCAGCTCACCAACAAGAACAGGTGATTCTAACTATGGCTACACCTTC. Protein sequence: CASSPTRTGDSNYGYTF.

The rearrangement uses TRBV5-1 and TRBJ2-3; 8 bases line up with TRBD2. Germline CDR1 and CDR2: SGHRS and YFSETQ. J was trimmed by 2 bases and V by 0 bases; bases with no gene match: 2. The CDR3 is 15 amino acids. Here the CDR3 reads CASSLGRGVTDTQYF. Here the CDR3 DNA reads TGCGCCAGCAGCTTGGGGCGGGGGGTCACAGATACGCAGTATTTT. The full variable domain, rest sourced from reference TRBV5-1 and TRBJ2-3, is KAGVTQTPRYLIKTRGQQVTLSCSPISGHRSVSWYQQTPGQGLQFLFEYFSETQRNKGNFPGRFSGRQFSNSRSEMNVSTLELGDSALYLCASSLGRGVTDTQYFGPGTRLTVL.

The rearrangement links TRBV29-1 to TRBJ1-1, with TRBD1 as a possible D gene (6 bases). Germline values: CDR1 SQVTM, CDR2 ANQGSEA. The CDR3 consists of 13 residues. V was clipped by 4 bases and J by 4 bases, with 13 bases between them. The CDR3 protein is CSVVDSFFTEAFF. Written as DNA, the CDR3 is TGCAGCGTTGTGGACAGTTTTTTCACTGAAGCTTTCTTT.

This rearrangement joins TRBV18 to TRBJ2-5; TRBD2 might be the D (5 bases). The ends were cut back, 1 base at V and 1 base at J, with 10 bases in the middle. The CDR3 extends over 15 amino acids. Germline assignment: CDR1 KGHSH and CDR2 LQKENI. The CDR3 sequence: CASSPQPGSQETQYF. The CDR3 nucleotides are TGTGCCAGCTCACCACAACCGGGATCCCAAGAGACCCAGTACTTC. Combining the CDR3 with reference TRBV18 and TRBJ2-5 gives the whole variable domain NAGVMQNPRHLVRRRGQEARLRCSPMKGHSHVYWYRQLPEEGLKFMVYLQKENIIDESGMPKERFSAEFPKEGPSILRIQQVVRGDSAAYFCASSPQPGSQETQYFGPGTRLLVL.

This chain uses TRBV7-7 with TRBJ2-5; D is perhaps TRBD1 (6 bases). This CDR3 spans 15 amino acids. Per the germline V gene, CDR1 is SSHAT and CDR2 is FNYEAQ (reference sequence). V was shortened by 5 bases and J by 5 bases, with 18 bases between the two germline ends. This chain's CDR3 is CASSPGQSRGETQYF. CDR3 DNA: TGTGCCAGCAGCCCCGGACAGTCCCGGGGTGAGACCCAGTACTTC.

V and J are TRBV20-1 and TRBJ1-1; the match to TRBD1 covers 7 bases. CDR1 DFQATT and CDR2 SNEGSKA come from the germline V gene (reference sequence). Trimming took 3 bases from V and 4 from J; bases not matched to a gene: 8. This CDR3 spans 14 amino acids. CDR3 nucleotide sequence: TGCAGTGCTAGTAACCTCAGGGGGACCACTGAAGCTTTCTTT. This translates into CSASNLRGTTEAFF.

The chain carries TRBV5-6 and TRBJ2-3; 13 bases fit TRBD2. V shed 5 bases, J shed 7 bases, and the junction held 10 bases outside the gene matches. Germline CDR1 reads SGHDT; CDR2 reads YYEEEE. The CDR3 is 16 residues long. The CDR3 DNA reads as TGTGCCAGCAGTCGAGAATTGGGACTAGCGGGGTATACGCAGTATTTT. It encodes CASSRELGLAGYTQYF.

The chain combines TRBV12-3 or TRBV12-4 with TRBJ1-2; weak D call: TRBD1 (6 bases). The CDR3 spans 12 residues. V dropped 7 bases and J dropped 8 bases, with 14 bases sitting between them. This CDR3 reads CASNLQGLGYTF. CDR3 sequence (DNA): TGTGCCAGCAACCTACAGGGATTAGGCTACACCTTC.

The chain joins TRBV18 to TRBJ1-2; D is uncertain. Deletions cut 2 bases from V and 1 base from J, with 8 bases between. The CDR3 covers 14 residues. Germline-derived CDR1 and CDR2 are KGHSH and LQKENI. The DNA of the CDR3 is TGTGCCAGCTCACCAAGTAACAATAACTATGGCTACACCTTC. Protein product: CASSPSNNNYGYTF.

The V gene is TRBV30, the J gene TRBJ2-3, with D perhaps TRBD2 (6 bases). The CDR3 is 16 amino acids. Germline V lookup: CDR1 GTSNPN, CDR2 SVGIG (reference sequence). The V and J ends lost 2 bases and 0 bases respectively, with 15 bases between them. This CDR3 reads CAWSPRGSGSTDTQYF. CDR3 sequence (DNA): TGTGCCTGGAGTCCCCGGGGGAGCGGGAGCACAGATACGCAGTATTTT.

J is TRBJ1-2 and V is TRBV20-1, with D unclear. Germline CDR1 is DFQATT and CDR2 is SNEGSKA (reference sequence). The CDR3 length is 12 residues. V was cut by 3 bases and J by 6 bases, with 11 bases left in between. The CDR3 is CSASSGRDGYTF. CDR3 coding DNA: TGCAGTGCTAGTTCTGGGAGGGATGGCTACACCTTC.

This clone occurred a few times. Here the CDR3 DNA reads TGTGCCAGCAGCTACAGGGACACTGAAGGTGGCAATCAGCCCCAGCATTTT. Translating it yields CASSYRDTEGGNQPQHF. The chain recombines TRBV7-9 with TRBJ1-5, with D possibly matching TRBD1 (6 bases). Germline CDR1 reads SEHNR; CDR2 reads FQNEAQ (reference sequence). The V and J ends lost 4 bases and 2 bases respectively, with 18 bases between them. This CDR3 has 17 amino acids. Full variable domain (remainder filled in from reference TRBV7-9 and TRBJ1-5): DTGVSQNPRHKITKRGQNVTFRCDPISEHNRLYWYRQTLGQGPEFLTYFQNEAQLEKSRLLSDRFSAERPKGSFSTLEIQRTEQGDSAMYLCASSYRDTEGGNQPQHFGDGTRLSIL.

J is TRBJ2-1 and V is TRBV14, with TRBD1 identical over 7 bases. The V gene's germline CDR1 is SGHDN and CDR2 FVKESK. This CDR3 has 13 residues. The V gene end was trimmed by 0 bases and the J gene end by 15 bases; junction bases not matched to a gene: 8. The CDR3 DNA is TGTGCCAGCAGCCAAGATATGAGGGGGCAGCGGTTCTTC. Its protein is CASSQDMRGQRFF.

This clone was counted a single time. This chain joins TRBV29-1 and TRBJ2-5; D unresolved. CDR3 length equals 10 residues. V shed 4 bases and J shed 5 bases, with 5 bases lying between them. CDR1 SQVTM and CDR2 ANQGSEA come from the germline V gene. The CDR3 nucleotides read TGCAGCGTTGTGAGGGAGACCCAGTACTTC. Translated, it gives CSVVRETQYF.

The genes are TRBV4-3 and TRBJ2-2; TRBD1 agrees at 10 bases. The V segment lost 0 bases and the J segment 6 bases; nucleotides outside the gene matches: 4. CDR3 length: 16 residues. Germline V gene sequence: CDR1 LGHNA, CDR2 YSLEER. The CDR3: CASSQDPGTGAGELFF. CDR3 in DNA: TGCGCCAGCAGCCAAGACCCCGGGACAGGGGCCGGGGAGCTGTTTTTT.